The 21 T cell receptor beta chains presented below share a single source sample, sequenced in a study of blood T cell repertoires in COVID-19. Profiled with immunoSEQ multiplex PCR; TCRdb holds only in-frame clones, not every one. This sample has 150,000 to 200,000 clones, with approximately 87% found just once. The source material was PBMCs or T cells enriched from blood (not recorded which). The receptors here all came from a woman aged 45-65 years who had recovered from COVID-19.

V gene TRBV7-2 combines with J gene TRBJ2-5; TRBD1 matches 7 bases. Germline V CDR1 and CDR2: SGHTA, FQGNSA. This CDR3 has 11 amino acids. The V segment lost 6 bases and the J segment 6 bases; nucleotides outside the gene matches: 1. The CDR3: CASRRGQTQYF. The DNA of the CDR3 is TGTGCCAGCAGGAGGGGGCAGACCCAGTACTTC.

The genes are TRBV23-1 and TRBJ1-5; 8 bases agree with TRBD1. TRBV23-1 is known as an ORF, though its function is uncertain. V lost 2 bases and J lost 6; bases outside the gene matches: 6. CDR3 size: 15 residues. DNA of the CDR3: TGCGCCAGCAGTCAACAGAGACAGGGGCTTCAGCCCCAGCATTTT. Translated: CASSQQRQGLQPQHF.

A single count supports this clone. The chain carries TRBV6-2 or TRBV6-3 and TRBJ2-7; 7 nucleotides align to TRBD2. This CDR3 has 16 residues. Germline V CDR1 and CDR2: MNHEY, SVGEGT. The ends lost 2 bases at V and 4 bases at J; junction bases unmatched: 11. CDR3 in amino acids: CASSYPSWGGRYEQYF. In DNA form, the CDR3 reads TGTGCCAGCAGTTACCCGTCTTGGGGGGGGAGATACGAGCAGTACTTC.

The gene calls are TRBV6-5 and TRBJ1-3, with D perhaps TRBD1 (5 bases). CDR1 is MNHEY, CDR2 SVGAGI, per germline. V was shortened by 2 bases and J by 1 base, with 6 bases between the two germline ends. The CDR3 is made up of 14 amino acids. The CDR3 DNA reads TGTGCCAGCAGTTACGCAGGGTCTGGAAACACCATATATTTT. Protein product: CASSYAGSGNTIYF.

The genes are TRBV25-1 and TRBJ2-1; 8 bases agree with TRBD1. The CDR3 extends over 16 amino acids. The germline V gene encodes CDR1 MGHDK and CDR2 SYGVNS. Trimming at V came to 4 bases and at J to 1 base, leaving 6 bases not matched to a gene. The CDR3 DNA is TGTGCCAGCAGTGGGTGGACAGGGATTTCCTACAATGAGCAGTTCTTC. It yields the protein CASSGWTGISYNEQFF.

In its sample, this clone was seen a few times. The V gene is TRBV30, the J gene TRBJ2-5, with D possibly TRBD1 on 6 matching bases. Germline values: CDR1 GTSNPN, CDR2 SVGIG (reference sequence). This CDR3 has 16 amino acids. V was trimmed by 2 bases and J by 4 bases, leaving 20 bases between them. CDR3 in DNA: TGTGCCTGGAGTCAAACAGAGGGGGTTATTCGAGAGACCCAGTACTTC. Encoded protein: CAWSQTEGVIRETQYF.

This clone was counted between two and nine times. The chain links TRBV6-5 to TRBJ2-7; 8 nucleotides line up with TRBD2. CDR1 is MNHEY and CDR2 is SVGAGI in the germline V gene. This CDR3 has 14 residues. V dropped 4 bases and J dropped 3; count of bases not matched to a gene: 5. The CDR3 region is CASSLGAGGYEQYF. As DNA, the CDR3 is TGTGCCAGCAGTTTGGGGGCGGGGGGCTACGAGCAGTACTTC.

The V gene is TRBV7-8, the J gene TRBJ2-5, with 8 bases identical to TRBD2. Germline trimming cut 0 bases from V and 6 bases from J; bases unmatched to any gene: 18. The CDR3 runs 19 residues. Germline CDR1 reads SGHVS; CDR2 reads FQNEAQ. CDR3 nucleotides: TGTGCCAGCAGCTTAGCTTGGGCGGGGGGCGACCCCTACCCAAAGACCCAGTACTTC. Amino acid sequence: CASSLAWAGGDPYPKTQYF.

J is TRBJ2-7 and V is TRBV9; 11 bases are shared with TRBD1. The J segment lost 7 bases and the V segment lost 0 bases, leaving 3 bases of the junction unmatched. The CDR3 contains 14 residues. Germline V gene data show CDR1 as SGDLS and CDR2 as YYNGEE. The CDR3 region is CASSVAGTGGEQYF. CDR3 nucleotide sequence: TGTGCCAGCAGCGTAGCAGGGACAGGGGGTGAGCAGTACTTC. The variable domain in full, completed from reference TRBV9 and TRBJ2-7, reads DSGVTQTPKHLITATGQRVTLRCSPRSGDLSVYWYQQSLDQGLQFLIQYYNGEERAKGNILERFSAQQFPDLHSELNLSSLELGDSALYFCASSVAGTGGEQYFGPGTRLTVT.

Concerning this clone itself: Because the CDR3's place on the DNA is in doubt, the DNA is left out and the CDR3 is given as listed by TCRdb. The chain uses TRBV7-9 and TRBJ2-5; the table assigns TRBD1, which was not confirmed against the DNA. Germline values: CDR1 SEHNR, CDR2 FQNEAQ (reference sequence). 17 amino acids form the CDR3, both terminal residues included. The CDR3 reads CASSLASVAGGRETQYF.

This chain connects TRBV11-2 to TRBJ2-7, with 8 bases matching TRBD1. Trimming removed 4 bases from V and 2 bases from J; junction bases left unmatched: 10. The CDR3 runs 16 residues. Germline V lookup: CDR1 SGHAT, CDR2 FQNNGV. Here the CDR3 DNA reads TGTGCCAGCAGCTCTCAGGGGGCGCAGGGTACCTACGAGCAGTACTTC. This translates into CASSSQGAQGTYEQYF.

The CDR3 region is CASSWGGTYEQYF. The CDR3 DNA is TGTGCCAGCAGTTGGGGGGGGACCTACGAGCAGTACTTC. The chain combines TRBV12-3 or TRBV12-4 with TRBJ2-7, with 7 nucleotides matching TRBD2. V was clipped by 4 bases and J by 2 bases; unmatched bases: 2. CDR3 length equals 13 residues.

Here the CDR3 DNA reads TGTGCCAGCAGCTTGCCCGGGAGCACAGATACGCAGTATTTT. Protein product: CASSLPGSTDTQYF. The chain employs TRBV11-3 and TRBJ2-3; D gene unclear. There are 14 residues in the CDR3. Germline CDR1 and CDR2: SGHNT and YENEEA. The V end was cut by 3 bases, the J end by 0 bases, with 7 bases between.

The chain employs TRBV7-3 and TRBJ1-2; D gene unclear. The V end lost 2 bases, the J end lost 5 bases, and 9 bases lay between the germline ends. Germline V CDR1 and CDR2: SGHTA, FQGTGA. The CDR3 loop spans 13 amino acids. CDR3 in DNA: TGTGCCAGCAGCTTAGCCCCGGGTTATGGCTACACCTTC. Translating gives CASSLAPGYGYTF.

The chain joins TRBV27 to TRBJ1-3; D uncertain. Trimming shortened V by 2 bases and J by 0 bases, and 11 bases separated the two germline ends. Germline V CDR1 and CDR2: MNHEY, SMNVEV (reference sequence). This CDR3 has 16 residues. The CDR3, as DNA: TGTGCCAGCAGTTTAATGGCGGGAATCTCTGGAAACACCATATATTTT. It yields the protein CASSLMAGISGNTIYF.

V usage is TRBV7-8 and J usage is TRBJ1-6; D is perhaps TRBD1 (5 bases). Per the germline V gene, CDR1 is SGHVS and CDR2 is FQNEAQ. This CDR3 comprises 14 residues. V dropped 0 bases and J dropped 8 bases, with 8 bases sitting between them. CDR3 in amino acids: CASSLALQDSPLHF. CDR3 bases: TGTGCCAGCAGCTTAGCCTTACAGGATTCACCCCTCCACTTT.

V is TRBV9 and J is TRBJ2-2; 8 nucleotides agree with TRBD1. The CDR3 runs 16 residues. The J segment lost 4 bases and the V segment lost 1 base, leaving 6 bases of the junction unmatched. Germline CDR1 and CDR2: SGDLS and YYNGEE. CDR3 nucleotides: TGTGCCAGCAGCGTATTGCCAGACAGGGGCACCGGGGAGCTGTTTTTT. The encoded protein is CASSVLPDRGTGELFF.

V gene TRBV11-3 combines with J gene TRBJ1-1; TRBD1 agrees at 11 bases. The CDR3 runs 12 residues. Losses at the gene ends were 6 bases for V and 11 bases for J; bases not matched to a gene: 5. The germline gives CDR1 SGHNT, CDR2 YENEEA. The CDR3 here is CASRRTGGQAFF. DNA of the CDR3: TGTGCCAGCAGGAGGACAGGGGGCCAGGCTTTCTTT.

This chain connects TRBV4-1 to TRBJ1-1, with 8 bases identical to TRBD1. V lost 5 bases, J lost 6 bases, and 5 bases stayed unmatched. The germline gives CDR1 MGHRA, CDR2 YSYEKL. CDR3 length equals 13 residues. CDR3 in amino acids: CASSGQGFAEAFF. As DNA, the CDR3 is TGCGCCAGCAGCGGACAGGGCTTCGCTGAAGCTTTCTTT.

CDR3 region: CASSLALSGGAPTF. CDR3 in DNA: TGTGCCAGCAGCTTAGCGCTAAGCGGGGGCGCGCCCACCTTC. V gene TRBV7-2 combines with J gene TRBJ1-2, with D maybe TRBD1 (6 bases). CDR3 length: 14 amino acids. V was pared by 0 bases and J by 13 bases, with 18 bases between. Germline V lookup: CDR1 SGHTA, CDR2 FQGNSA.

CDR3 nucleotides: TGTGCCAGCAGCGTTGACTTGACTGGCTCTGGAAACACCATATATTTT. Residues: CASSVDLTGSGNTIYF. The V call is TRBV9, the J call TRBJ1-3, with unresolved D. CDR3 length: 16 residues. The germline V gene encodes CDR1 SGDLS and CDR2 YYNGEE. V was pared by 2 bases and J by 0 bases, with 12 bases between.